These 12 T cell receptor beta chains originate from one sample sequenced in a study of blood T cell repertoires in COVID-19. Here immunoSEQ multiplex PCR was the method, and the copy in TCRdb shows in-frame clones only, minus some. Here the sample spans roughly 700,000 clones, about nine tenths being singletons. Source material: peripheral blood. The receptors derive from a woman aged 18-29 years with acute or convalescent COVID-19.

V gene TRBV13 combines with J gene TRBJ2-7; D possibly corresponds to TRBD2 (7 bases). Trimming left V 3 bases short and J 2 bases short, with 14 bases between. This CDR3 is built from 15 residues. Germline CDR1 and CDR2: PRHDT and FYEKMQ (reference sequence). The CDR3, as DNA: TGTGCCAGCAGCTTTACCCGCGGGGGCGCCTACGAGCAGTACTTC. Its translation is CASSFTRGGAYEQYF. The variable domain in full, with the rest retrieved from reference TRBV13 and TRBJ2-7, is AAGVIQSPRHLIKEKRETATLKCYPIPRHDTVYWYQQGPGQDPQFLISFYEKMQSDKGSIPDRFSAQQFSDYHSELNMSSLELGDSALYFCASSFTRGGAYEQYFGPGTRLTVT.

The chain combines TRBV29-1 with TRBJ2-2, with D possibly TRBD2 on 6 matching bases. V was trimmed by 2 bases and J by 6 bases, leaving 10 bases between them. The CDR3 is 13 amino acids. Germline V CDR1 and CDR2: SQVTM, ANQGSEA. The CDR3 nucleotides read TGCAGCGTTGAACGGGGGATTTCCGGGGAGCTGTTTTTT. Translation gives CSVERGISGELFF.

The chain uses TRBV4-3 and TRBJ1-2; 8 bases line up with TRBD1. The CDR3 runs to 16 residues. CDR1 and CDR2 from the germline V gene are LGHNA and YSLEER. J lost 4 bases, V lost 0 bases, and 7 bases had no gene match. CDR3 loop: CASSQDRRDRTYGYTF. The CDR3 nucleotides are TGCGCCAGCAGCCAAGATCGTCGGGACAGGACCTATGGCTACACCTTC.

This rearrangement joins TRBV4-1 to TRBJ1-2; D unresolved. The CDR3 runs 16 residues. V dropped 0 bases and J dropped 8 bases, with 19 bases sitting between them. Germline V lookup: CDR1 MGHRA, CDR2 YSYEKL. Here the CDR3 DNA reads TGCGCCAGCAGCCAAGATTTAAGGCAGCTGATCGGGGGCTACACCTTC. It encodes CASSQDLRQLIGGYTF.

This clone appeared once. The CDR3 coding sequence is TGTGCCAGCAGCTTAGGGGGACAGGGTGGCACTGAAGCTTTCTTT. It specifies CASSLGGQGGTEAFF. The chain employs TRBV7-9 and TRBJ1-1; 9 bases map to TRBD1. Germline assignment: CDR1 SEHNR and CDR2 FQNEAQ (reference sequence). This CDR3 is built from 15 residues. The V segment lost 1 base and the J segment 4 bases; nucleotides outside the gene matches: 4.

V is TRBV6-4 and J is TRBJ1-1; 9 bases are shared with TRBD1. The CDR3 has 15 amino acids. Trimming took 5 bases from V and 5 from J; bases not matched to a gene: 9. Germline assignment: CDR1 MRHNA and CDR2 SNTAGT. CDR3 nucleotides: TGTGCCAGCAGTTCCACAGGGGGCTGGGGAACTGAAGCTTTCTTT. Protein: CASSSTGGWGTEAFF.

On this clone: Within the sample, other DNA sequences also encode this same CDR3. The chain combines TRBV9 with TRBJ2-7; 9 nucleotides line up with TRBD2. In germline, CDR1 is SGDLS, CDR2 YYNGEE. This CDR3 contains 16 residues. V was clipped by 0 bases and J by 1 base; unmatched bases: 5. CDR3 in amino acids: CASSVGASGGSYEQYF. The CDR3 nucleotides read TGTGCCAGCAGCGTAGGGGCGAGCGGGGGGTCCTACGAGCAGTACTTC. Based on the CDR3 plus reference TRBV9 and TRBJ2-7, the full variable domain is DSGVTQTPKHLITATGQRVTLRCSPRSGDLSVYWYQQSLDQGLQFLIQYYNGEERAKGNILERFSAQQFPDLHSELNLSSLELGDSALYFCASSVGASGGSYEQYFGPGTRLTVT.

The chain recombines TRBV27 with TRBJ2-1, with 9 bases matching TRBD2. Trimming cost V 5 bases and J 7 bases; bases outside gene matches: 6. Germline V lookup: CDR1 MNHEY, CDR2 SMNVEV (reference sequence). CDR3 length equals 14 residues. CDR3: CASSISGGGNEQFF. The CDR3 DNA follows: TGTGCCAGCAGTATTAGCGGGGGTGGGAATGAGCAGTTCTTC.

The CDR3 spells CAWSAGQIVVSNQPQHF. CDR3 DNA sequence: TGTGCCTGGAGTGCCGGACAGATAGTAGTTAGCAATCAGCCCCAGCATTTT. The chain carries TRBV30 and TRBJ1-5; TRBD1 is a possible D gene (6 bases). The CDR3 is 17 amino acids. Trimming cost V 1 base and J 0 bases, with 16 bases left between them. Germline V gene data show CDR1 as GTSNPN and CDR2 as SVGIG (reference sequence).

This clone came up once. J is TRBJ2-1 and V is TRBV9; D is uncertain. This CDR3 contains 14 residues. Trimming pared 3 bases from V and 1 base from J, leaving 8 bases between. Germline V gene lookup returns CDR1 SGDLS and CDR2 YYNGEE. The CDR3 reads CASSGGASYNEQFF. Written as DNA, the CDR3 is TGTGCCAGCAGCGGAGGTGCATCCTACAATGAGCAGTTCTTC.

The chain carries TRBV7-9 and TRBJ2-3; 7 nucleotides line up with TRBD1. There are 15 residues in the CDR3. Germline assignment: CDR1 SEHNR and CDR2 FQNEAQ (reference sequence). The V gene end was trimmed by 5 bases and the J gene end by 5 bases; junction bases not matched to a gene: 10. This chain's CDR3 is CASSPTGSGGDTQYF. DNA for the CDR3: TGTGCCAGCAGCCCGACAGGGTCGGGTGGAGATACGCAGTATTTT.

In its sample, this clone was seen once. The CDR3 reads CASSVGGADTEAFF. The CDR3 DNA follows: TGTGCCAGCAGCGTAGGCGGGGCGGACACTGAAGCTTTCTTT. This chain links TRBV9 with TRBJ1-1; the D gene is possibly TRBD1 (5 bases). This CDR3 comprises 14 residues. V lost 0 bases to trimming and J lost 3 bases, with 9 bases between them. Germline lookup yields CDR1 SGDLS and CDR2 YYNGEE.